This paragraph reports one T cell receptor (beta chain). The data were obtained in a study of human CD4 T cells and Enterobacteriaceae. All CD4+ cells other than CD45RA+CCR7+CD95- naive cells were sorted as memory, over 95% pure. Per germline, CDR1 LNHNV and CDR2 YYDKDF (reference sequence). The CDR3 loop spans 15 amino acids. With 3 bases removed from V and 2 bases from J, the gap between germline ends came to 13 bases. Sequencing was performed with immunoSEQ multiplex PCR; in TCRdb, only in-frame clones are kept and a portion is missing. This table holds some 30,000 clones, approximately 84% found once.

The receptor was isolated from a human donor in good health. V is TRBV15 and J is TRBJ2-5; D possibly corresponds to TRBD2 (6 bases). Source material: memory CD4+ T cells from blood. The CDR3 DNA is TGTGCCACCAGCAGGGGGCGGGGACCACAAGAGACCCAGTACTTC. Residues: CATSRGRGPQETQYF.